This T cell receptor (beta chain) emerged from a study of cytomegalovirus exposure and HLA in healthy donors. The study's findings and limits: Most TCR sequences were seen very rarely across donors, but some public TCRs occurred in many. Most CMV-associated TCR beta chains appeared HLA-restricted in a later analysis.

Turning to this clone: The antigen is not known.

The CDR3 contains 14 residues. V lost 5 bases, J lost 7 bases, and 3 bases stayed unmatched. Germline V gene data show CDR1 as SNHLY and CDR2 as FYNNEI. The PCR contained 60 Vbeta and 13 Jbeta primers. Generated by immunoSEQ multiplex PCR, the TCRdb table keeps only in-frame clones and is missing some. The data contain fewer than 200,000 clones, roughly 80% of them singletons. The source material was PBMCs. This receptor was obtained from a woman between 50 and 59 years old in good health and CMV-seronegative. This chain joins TRBV2 and TRBJ2-1; 12 bases match TRBD2. This CDR3 is CASSRTSGVNEQFF. CDR3 nucleotides: TGTGCCAGCAGTCGGACTAGCGGGGTGAATGAGCAGTTCTTC.